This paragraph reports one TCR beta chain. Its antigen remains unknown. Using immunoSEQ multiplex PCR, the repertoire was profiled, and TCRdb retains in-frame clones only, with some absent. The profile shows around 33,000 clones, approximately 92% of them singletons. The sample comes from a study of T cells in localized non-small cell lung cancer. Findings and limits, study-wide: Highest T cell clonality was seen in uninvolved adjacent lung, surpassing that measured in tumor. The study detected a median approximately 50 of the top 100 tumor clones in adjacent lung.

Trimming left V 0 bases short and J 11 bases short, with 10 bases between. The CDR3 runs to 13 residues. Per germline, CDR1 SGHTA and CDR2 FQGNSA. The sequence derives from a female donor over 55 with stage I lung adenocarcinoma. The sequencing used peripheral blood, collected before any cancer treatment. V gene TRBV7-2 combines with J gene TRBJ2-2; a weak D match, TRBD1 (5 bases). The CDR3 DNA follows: TGTGCCAGCAGCTTAGCAGGGGCCCAAGAGCTGTTTTTT. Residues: CASSLAGAQELFF. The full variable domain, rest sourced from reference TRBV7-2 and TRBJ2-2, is GAGVSQSPSNKVTEKGKDVELRCDPISGHTALYWYRQSLGQGLEFLIYFQGNSAPDKSGLPSDRFSAERTGGSVSTLTIQRTQQEDSAVYLCASSLAGAQELFFGEGSRLTVL.